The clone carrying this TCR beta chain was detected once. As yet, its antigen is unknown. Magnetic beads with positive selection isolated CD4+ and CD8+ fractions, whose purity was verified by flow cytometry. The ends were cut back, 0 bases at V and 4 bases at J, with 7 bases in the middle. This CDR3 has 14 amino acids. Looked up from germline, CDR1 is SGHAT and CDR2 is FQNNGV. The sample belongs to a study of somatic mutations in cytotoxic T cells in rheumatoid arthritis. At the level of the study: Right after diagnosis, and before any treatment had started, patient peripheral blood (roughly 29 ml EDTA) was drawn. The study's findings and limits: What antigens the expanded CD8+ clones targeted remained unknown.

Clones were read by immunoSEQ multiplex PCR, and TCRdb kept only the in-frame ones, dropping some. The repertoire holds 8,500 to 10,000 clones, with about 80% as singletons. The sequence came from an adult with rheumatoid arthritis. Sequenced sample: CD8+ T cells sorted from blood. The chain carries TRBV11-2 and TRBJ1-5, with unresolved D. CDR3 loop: CASSLEGWNQPQHF. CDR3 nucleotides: TGTGCCAGCAGCTTAGAGGGGTGGAATCAGCCCCAGCATTTT.